Below, one T cell receptor beta chain is given with its context. Its antigen is not known. Generated by immunoSEQ multiplex PCR, the TCRdb table keeps only in-frame clones and is missing some. The profile shows some 72,000 clones, 82% of them singletons. Germline V gene data show CDR1 as SGHAT and CDR2 as FQNNGV. The germline V and J ends were trimmed by 1 base and 2 bases, with 15 bases remaining between them. The CDR3 length is 17 residues. The data stem from a study of radiation and T cells in renal cell carcinoma. Study-level background: Nephrectomy followed 15 Gy stereotactic body radiation by 4 weeks. Findings of the study overall: Without pretreatment biopsies, baseline tumor clonotype presence was undetermined. From baseline, blood top tumor clonotypes peaked at 2 weeks post-radiation.

The time point denotes: blood 2 weeks post-SBRT. Treatment denoted: 15 Gy SBRT to primary tumor, nephrectomy 4 weeks later. Serial blood draws occurred at baseline and 2 and 4 weeks post-SBRT. The chain combines TRBV11-2 with TRBJ2-1; D unresolved. The TCR originated in a man aged 55-75 years with renal cell carcinoma. The specimen was blood, collected from a patient whose treatment included radiotherapy and nephrectomy. Here the CDR3 reads CASSLAYGSGTYNEQFF. The CDR3 DNA follows: TGTGCCAGCAGCTTAGCTTACGGATCCGGTACCTACAATGAGCAGTTCTTC.